This TCR beta chain was obtained from a study of T cells in Graves' hyperthyroidism and ophthalmopathy. About the research overall: Peripheral blood specimens were obtained at initial diagnosis, prior to any treatment. Study outcomes and limitations: Classification by a 13 V-J model distinguished ophthalmopathy from stable hyperthyroidism.

Patients were excluded because of uncontrolled infection, other autoimmune disease, pregnancy or lactation. V was cut by 2 bases and J by 8 bases, with 23 bases left in between. Germline V lookup: CDR1 SGDLS, CDR2 YYNGEE. The CDR3 is 17 amino acids. Comments on this clonotype: Its antigen is unidentified.

Amplification of TCR beta CDR3 regions used RNA as the template. First-round RT-PCR with HTBI primers amplified the TCR CDR3 region. TCRdb re-derived calls from the multiplex PCR reads in MiXCR, one entry per CDR3 protein. Here the sample spans more than 350,000 distinct CDR3 sequences, 13% to 15% being singletons. This receptor was obtained from a woman aged 55-69 years with Graves' ophthalmopathy. The sequenced sample was blood. This chain uses TRBV9 with TRBJ2-1; a weak D match, TRBD1 (6 bases). The CDR3 is CASSVTSGQFGADEQFF. The CDR3 DNA follows: TGTGCCAGCAGCGTGACCTCCGGACAGTTTGGGGCCGATGAGCAGTTCTTC.